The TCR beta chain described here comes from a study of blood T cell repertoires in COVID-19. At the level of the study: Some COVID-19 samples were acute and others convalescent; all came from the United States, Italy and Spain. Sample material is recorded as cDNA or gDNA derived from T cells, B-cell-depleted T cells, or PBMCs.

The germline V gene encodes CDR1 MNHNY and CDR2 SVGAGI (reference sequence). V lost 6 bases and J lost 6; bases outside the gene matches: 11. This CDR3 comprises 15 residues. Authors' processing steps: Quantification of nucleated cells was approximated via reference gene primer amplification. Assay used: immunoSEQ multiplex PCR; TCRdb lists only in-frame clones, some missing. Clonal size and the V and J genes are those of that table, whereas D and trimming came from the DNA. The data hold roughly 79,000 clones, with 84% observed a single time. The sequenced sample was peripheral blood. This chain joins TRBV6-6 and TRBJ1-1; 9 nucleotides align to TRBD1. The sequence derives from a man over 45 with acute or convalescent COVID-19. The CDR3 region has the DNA TGTGCCAGCAGGAAGGGACAGGGAGGTTCTGCTGAAGCTTTCTTT. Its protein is CASRKGQGGSAEAFF.